This entry lists 25 T cell receptor beta chains sequenced from one sample in a study of blood T cells in healthy people across ages (dated by TCRdb to the mid-2010s). The library was prepared using 5' RACE. Instrument on record: Illumina HiSeq 2500. A second PCR of about 6 to 11 cycles was run with a J-beta primer mix and a sample-barcoded 5' primer. Using fastp trimming at Q25 and MiXCR clonotype assembly, TCRdb reanalyzed the public sequencing data and kept in-frame beta chains. Here each entry gathers all rows of one CDR3 protein and keeps the most common genes and DNA. The sample contains around 1.5 million distinct CDR3 sequences, around two fifths of them found a single time. The ten largest clones take up 7.9% of the sample. Sequencing was carried out using blood. These receptors were taken from a woman younger than 35 in good health.

This clonotype was counted between two and nine times. V is TRBV5-1 and J is TRBJ2-3; 8 nucleotides line up with TRBD1. The CDR3 has 14 residues. V was pared by 4 bases and J by 4 bases, with 5 bases of the junction left unmatched. The germline gives CDR1 SGHRS, CDR2 YFSETQ. This CDR3 is CASSHGQGSDTQYF. The CDR3 region has the DNA TGCGCCAGCAGCCACGGACAGGGTTCAGATACGCAGTATTTT. Together with reference TRBV5-1 and TRBJ2-3, the CDR3 gives the full variable domain: KAGVTQTPRYLIKTRGQQVTLSCSPISGHRSVSWYQQTPGQGLQFLFEYFSETQRNKGNFPGRFSGRQFSNSRSEMNVSTLELGDSALYLCASSHGQGSDTQYFGPGTRLTVL.

The chain recombines TRBV7-3 with TRBJ2-1, with TRBD1 matching over 12 bases. The DNA end is more similar to TRBJ2-7, so the J call may be wrong. This CDR3 contains 16 residues. CDR1 and CDR2 from the germline V gene are SGHTA and FQGTGA. In nucleotides, the CDR3 is TGTGCCAGCAGCTCATTTGAGGGACAGGGGGCGCGTGAGCAGTACTTC. Translation gives CASSSFEGQGAREQYF.

The chain couples TRBV15 to TRBJ1-5, with D perhaps TRBD1 (6 bases). The V end was cut by 9 bases, the J end by 3 bases, with 21 bases between. Germline CDR1 is LNHNV and CDR2 is YYDKDF (reference sequence). This CDR3 has 16 residues. CDR3 sequence: CATTKSGATTNQPQHF. CDR3 nucleotide sequence: TGTGCCACTACTAAGTCGGGGGCAACAACCAATCAGCCCCAGCATTTT.

The V gene is TRBV20-1, the J gene TRBJ1-2, with 7 bases lining up with TRBD1. The germline V gene encodes CDR1 DFQATT and CDR2 SNEGSKA (reference sequence). V was pared by 6 bases and J by 4 bases, with 17 bases of the junction left unmatched. The CDR3 sequence is 16 residues long. The CDR3 region is CSATRSTGSPTYGYTF. The CDR3 bases are TGCAGTGCAACACGTTCGACAGGGTCCCCAACCTATGGCTACACCTTC.

The chain employs TRBV12-3 or TRBV12-4 and TRBJ2-1; D uncertain. CDR3 length equals 11 residues. V shed 3 bases and J shed 10 bases, with 7 bases lying between them. The CDR3 sequence is CASSFEVEQFF. In DNA form, the CDR3 reads TGTGCCAGCAGTTTCGAAGTAGAGCAGTTCTTC.

This clonotype has a handful of counts. The CDR3 DNA is TGTGCCAGCAGCCTGGTTGAGCGGGAGGATACTGAAGCTTTCTTT. It encodes CASSLVEREDTEAFF. The chain has TRBV7-2 and TRBJ1-1; no firm D call. The ends were cut back, 5 bases at V and 5 bases at J, with 18 bases in the middle. CDR1 SGHTA and CDR2 FQGNSA come from the germline V gene. The length of the CDR3 is 15 residues.

This chain connects TRBV5-1 to TRBJ2-2; no firm D call. This CDR3 has 15 residues. Between the trimmed V and J ends, which lost 2 bases and 4 bases, there was a span of 12 bases. Germline loops: CDR1 SGHRS, CDR2 YFSETQ. The CDR3 sequence is CASSLTLAVTGELFF. For the CDR3, the DNA is TGCGCCAGCAGCTTAACTCTCGCTGTCACCGGGGAGCTGTTTTTT.

This clonotype appeared once. DNA for the CDR3: TGTGCCAGCAGTTACAACCTACTAGCGGGGCAGCGGTATTTT. Protein product: CASSYNLLAGQRYF. The chain links TRBV6-2 or TRBV6-3 to TRBJ2-3, with 10 bases aligning to TRBD2. Germline loops: CDR1 MNHEY, CDR2 SVGEGT. This CDR3 contains 14 residues. J gave up 14 bases and V 2 bases, and 10 bases lay outside the gene matches.

The chain uses TRBV28 and TRBJ2-5; 8 bases map to TRBD1. The J call may be wrong; the DNA end is better matched by TRBJ2-7. This CDR3 has 14 amino acids. Germline CDR1 is MDHEN and CDR2 is SYDVKM. The CDR3 DNA is TGTGCCAGCAGCTTGACAGGGGTGGACACCGAGCAGTACTTC. It specifies CASSLTGVDTEQYF.

The chain has TRBV5-1 and TRBJ2-2, with D perhaps TRBD1 (5 bases). CDR3 length: 15 residues. V lost 7 bases to trimming and J lost 3 bases, with 16 bases between them. Germline CDR1 is SGHRS and CDR2 is YFSETQ. The CDR3 is CASHDKGPDTGELFF. Here the CDR3 DNA reads TGCGCCAGCCACGACAAGGGGCCGGACACCGGGGAGCTGTTTTTT. Using reference TRBV5-1 and TRBJ2-2 for the parts outside the CDR3, the full variable domain is KAGVTQTPRYLIKTRGQQVTLSCSPISGHRSVSWYQQTPGQGLQFLFEYFSETQRNKGNFPGRFSGRQFSNSRSEMNVSTLELGDSALYLCASHDKGPDTGELFFGEGSRLTVL.

This chain joins TRBV4-1 and TRBJ2-3, with 11 bases matching TRBD2. The CDR3 extends over 16 amino acids. V lost 3 bases and J lost 4; bases outside the gene matches: 6. Looked up from germline, CDR1 is MGHRA and CDR2 is YSYEKL. CDR3 region: CASSHVTSGKSDTQYF. The DNA of the CDR3 is TGCGCCAGCAGCCACGTGACTAGCGGGAAGTCAGATACGCAGTATTTT.

The chain is built from TRBV12-3 or TRBV12-4 and TRBJ2-5, with D possibly matching TRBD2 (6 bases). The J call may be incorrect, as the DNA end agrees better with TRBJ2-1. This CDR3 comprises 16 residues. The CDR3 DNA sequence: TGTGCCAGCAGTCGGGGGTGGGGGAGTGGTCAAGAGACCCAGTTCTTC. It codes for CASSRGWGSGQETQFF.

In this sample, this clonotype turned up a few times. The chain joins TRBV10-3 to TRBJ2-7; D is unclear. Trimming left V 6 bases short and J 1 base short, with 10 bases between. This CDR3 is built from 13 residues. Germline CDR1 and CDR2: ENHRY and SYGVKD. Here the CDR3 DNA reads TGTGCCATCAGCGGTCGGGCTTCCTACGAGCAGTACTTC. This gives the protein CAISGRASYEQYF.

The rearrangement joins TRBV7-3 to TRBJ2-1; the D call may be TRBD1 or TRBD2 (5 bases each). The length of the CDR3 is 15 residues. The V gene's germline CDR1 is SGHTA and CDR2 FQGTGA. V shed 5 bases and J shed 5 bases, with 16 bases lying between them. The CDR3 sequence is CASSPVLGANNEQFF. CDR3 DNA: TGTGCCAGCAGCCCGGTTCTCGGGGCCAACAATGAGCAGTTCTTC.

The chain links TRBV7-2 to TRBJ2-7; 8 nucleotides align to TRBD2. The J call may be mistaken, given a closer DNA end match to TRBJ2-5. Germline values: CDR1 SGHTA, CDR2 FQGNSA. This CDR3 has 14 residues. The CDR3 nucleotides are TGTGCCAGCAGACCGGGGGGGCCCGTAGAGACCCAGTACTTC. It specifies CASRPGGPVETQYF.

This clonotype has just a few counts. This sequence joins TRBV7-2 and TRBJ2-1; weak D call: TRBD2 (5 bases). CDR3 size: 15 residues. Trimming shortened V by 2 bases and J by 5 bases, and 13 bases separated the two germline ends. Germline V gene sequence: CDR1 SGHTA, CDR2 FQGNSA. CDR3 residues: CASSLRGGSNNEQFF. CDR3 sequence (DNA): TGTGCCAGCAGCTTACGAGGAGGATCCAACAATGAGCAGTTCTTC.

This clonotype was found a few times. The V gene is TRBV6-6, the J gene TRBJ2-7, with D perhaps TRBD1 or TRBD2 (5 bases each). The CDR3 spans 15 residues. Per the germline V gene, CDR1 is MNHNY and CDR2 is SVGAGI (reference sequence). Trimming took 5 bases from V and 1 from J, leaving 15 bases between them. The CDR3 DNA sequence: TGTGCCAGCAGTCCCACAGAGGGGAAGTCCTACGAGCAGTACTTC. Encoded protein: CASSPTEGKSYEQYF.

This clonotype was detected a few times. The V and J genes are TRBV5-6 and TRBJ2-5, with TRBD1 identical over 10 bases. The germline V gene has CDR1 SGHDT and CDR2 YYEEEE. V lost 1 base to trimming and J lost 7 bases; unmatched junction nucleotides: 7. The CDR3 runs 15 residues. Here the CDR3 reads CASSLKFWDRGTQYF. In nucleotides, the CDR3 is TGTGCCAGCAGCTTGAAGTTTTGGGACAGGGGGACCCAGTACTTC.

CDR3 sequence: CSARAPPAGGTDTQYF. CDR3 sequence (DNA): TGCAGTGCTAGAGCCCCCCCCGCGGGGGGGACAGATACGCAGTATTTT. The V and J genes are TRBV20-1 and TRBJ2-3; 9 bases are a match to TRBD2. J gave up 3 bases and V 1 base, and 8 bases lay outside the gene matches. This CDR3 has 16 amino acids. From germline, CDR1 is DFQATT and CDR2 SNEGSKA (reference sequence).

This chain links TRBV10-3 with TRBJ1-5, with D unclear. Trimming removed 7 bases from V and 4 bases from J, with 14 bases in between. The CDR3 contains 14 residues. The germline V gene encodes CDR1 ENHRY and CDR2 SYGVKD. CDR3 region: CAIKSDYSNQPQHF. Here the CDR3 DNA reads TGTGCCATCAAATCGGACTACTCTAATCAGCCCCAGCATTTT.

The CDR3 nucleotides read TGTGCCAGCAGCTTCGGACGGACCCCCACAGATACGCAGTATTTT. Protein: CASSFGRTPTDTQYF. This rearrangement joins TRBV7-2 to TRBJ2-3; the D is unclear. The CDR3 runs 15 residues. Germline loops: CDR1 SGHTA, CDR2 FQGNSA. The ends were cut back, 3 bases at V and 2 bases at J, with 12 bases in the middle.

This clonotype was detected a few times. The rearrangement joins TRBV6-1 to TRBJ2-7; 9 bases line up with TRBD1. Germline V gene data show CDR1 as MNHNS and CDR2 as SASEGT. The length of the CDR3 is 15 residues. Trimming at V came to 5 bases and at J to 3 bases, leaving 8 bases not matched to a gene. In DNA form, the CDR3 reads TGTGCCAGCAGTTGGGACAGGGAAGGAGGCTACGAGCAGTACTTC. Its translation: CASSWDREGGYEQYF.

The gene calls are TRBV6-6 and TRBJ2-1; no definite D call. Germline assignment: CDR1 MNHNY and CDR2 SVGAGI (reference sequence). The CDR3 has 15 residues. V was clipped by 5 bases and J by 0 bases, with 11 bases between them. The CDR3: CASSHDLSSYNEQFF. CDR3 sequence (DNA): TGTGCCAGCAGTCATGACCTAAGCTCCTACAATGAGCAGTTCTTC.

This clonotype was observed a single time. The chain uses TRBV18 and TRBJ2-3, with D perhaps matching TRBD1 (6 bases). Trimming shortened V by 1 base and J by 4 bases, and 12 bases separated the two germline ends. The CDR3 totals 15 residues. CDR1 and CDR2 from the germline V gene are KGHSH and LQKENI. The CDR3 nucleotides are TGTGCCAGCTCACCACTATCAGGGGTTCCAGATACGCAGTATTTT. Its translation is CASSPLSGVPDTQYF.

In its sample, this clonotype was seen once. The chain is built from TRBV5-5 and TRBJ1-3, with D tentatively TRBD1 (6 bases). This CDR3 has 16 residues. V lost 3 bases, J lost 2 bases, and 15 bases lay in between. Germline values: CDR1 SGHKS, CDR2 YYEKEE (reference sequence). The CDR3 protein is CASSSETGATGNTIYF. The DNA for the CDR3 is TGTGCCAGCAGCTCGGAGACGGGGGCAACTGGAAACACCATATATTTT.